This TCR beta chain comes out of a study of cytomegalovirus exposure and HLA in healthy donors. Study outcomes and limitations: Exclusion as indistinguishable affected some V segments, including TRBV6-2 and TRBV6-3.

The CDR3 has 15 residues. Germline V gives CDR1 SEHNR, CDR2 FQNEAQ (reference sequence). The trim removed 5 bases at V and 1 base at J, leaving 1 base unmatched. A remark on this clone: Its antigen is currently unknown.

13 Jbeta primers and 60 Vbeta primers were used for the PCR. Clones were read by immunoSEQ multiplex PCR, and TCRdb kept only the in-frame ones, dropping some. Here the sample spans about 100,000 clones, around 74% being singletons. This receptor was identified in a woman between 35 and 50 years old in good health and CMV-seropositive. The chain recombines TRBV7-9 with TRBJ2-3, with 12 positions matching TRBD2. Sequencing was carried out using PBMCs. This CDR3 reads CASSPSGGGTDTQYF. The CDR3, as DNA: TGTGCCAGCAGCCCTAGCGGGGGGGGCACAGATACGCAGTATTTT.